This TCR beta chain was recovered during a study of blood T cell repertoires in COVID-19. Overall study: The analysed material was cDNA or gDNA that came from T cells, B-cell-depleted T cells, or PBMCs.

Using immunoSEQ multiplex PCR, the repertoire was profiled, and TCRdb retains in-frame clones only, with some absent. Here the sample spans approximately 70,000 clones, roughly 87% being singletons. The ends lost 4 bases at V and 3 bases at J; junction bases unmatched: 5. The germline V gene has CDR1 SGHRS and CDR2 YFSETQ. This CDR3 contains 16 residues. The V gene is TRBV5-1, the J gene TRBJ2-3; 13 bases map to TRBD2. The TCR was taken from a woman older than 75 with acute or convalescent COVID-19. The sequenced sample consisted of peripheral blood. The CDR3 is CASSLGLAGQTDTQYF. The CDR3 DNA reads TGCGCCAGCAGCCTGGGACTAGCGGGACAGACAGATACGCAGTATTTT.